The 2 T cell receptor beta chains reported below all come from one sample, sequenced in a study of T-cell reconstitution after alpha-beta-depleted transplantation in children. A TCRbeta library incorporating unique molecular identifiers was prepared. In TCRdb, the PCR reads were re-called with MiXCR into one record per CDR3 protein. The sample lists a few hundred thousand distinct CDR3 sequences; nearly 8% were seen once. Study conclusions and caveats: Once a year had passed after transplant, T-cell counts and diversity came mostly from newly produced T cells.

The antigens of these receptors remain unknown. The sample was peripheral blood, taken 360 days after TCRalphabeta/CD19-depleted stem cell transplant. These receptors were taken from a female patient aged 2-9 years who had a stem cell transplant for Fanconi anemia, so the T cells may come from the graft donor.

The J gene is TRBJ2-5, the V gene TRBV15, with D uncertain. This CDR3 is 13 amino acids long. Germline lookup yields CDR1 LNHNV and CDR2 YYDKDF (reference sequence). Trimming stripped 5 bases from V and 4 bases from J, with 11 bases between. The CDR3 bases are TGTGCCACCAGCGCCGAAAGATCAGAGACCCAGTACTTC. Translating it yields CATSAERSETQYF.

This clonotype was detected ten times or more. The chain is built from TRBV5-5 and TRBJ2-5; TRBD2 aligns across 7 bases. Germline V gene sequence: CDR1 SGHKS, CDR2 YYEKEE (reference sequence). The CDR3 covers 16 residues. The V segment lost 4 bases and the J segment 1 base; nucleotides outside the gene matches: 10. The CDR3 region has the DNA TGTGCCAGCAGCAAACCGGGGGGACCCTTCCAAGAGACCCAGTACTTC. Amino acids: CASSKPGGPFQETQYF. The whole variable domain, filled in from reference TRBV5-5 and TRBJ2-5, reads DAGVTQSPTHLIKTRGQQVTLRCSPISGHKSVSWYQQVLGQGPQFIFQYYEKEERGRGNFPDRFSARQFPNYSSELNVNALLLGDSALYLCASSKPGGPFQETQYFGPGTRLLVL.